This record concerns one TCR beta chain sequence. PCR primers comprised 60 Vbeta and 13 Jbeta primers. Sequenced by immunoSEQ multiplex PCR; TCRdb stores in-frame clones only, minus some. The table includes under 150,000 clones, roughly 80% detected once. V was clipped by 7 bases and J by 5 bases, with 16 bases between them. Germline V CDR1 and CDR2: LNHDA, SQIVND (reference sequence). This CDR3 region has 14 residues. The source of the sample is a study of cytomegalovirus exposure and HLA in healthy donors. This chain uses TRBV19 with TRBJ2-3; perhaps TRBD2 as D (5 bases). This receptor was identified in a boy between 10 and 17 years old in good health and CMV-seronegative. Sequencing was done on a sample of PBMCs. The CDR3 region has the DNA TGTGCCAGTAACGTTGCCCTGAGGGAAGATACGCAGTATTTT. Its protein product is CASNVALREDTQYF.